The 4 T cell receptor beta chains listed next were all sequenced from one sample in a study of blood T cell repertoires in COVID-19. Some clones are missing from TCRdb's copy, which holds only in-frame ones; the method was immunoSEQ multiplex PCR. The table includes more than 25,000 clones, approximately 82% detected once. The source material was peripheral blood. The source of these receptors is a human donor in a cohort sampled during active COVID-19.

This clone was detected once. The chain joins TRBV6-5 to TRBJ1-1; 9 bases line up with TRBD1. Germline CDR1 reads MNHEY; CDR2 reads SVGAGI. The CDR3 loop spans 14 amino acids. V shed 5 bases, J shed 5 bases, and the junction held 6 bases outside the gene matches. CDR3 sequence: CASSTRDRVTEAFF. DNA of the CDR3: TGTGCCAGCAGTACGCGGGACAGGGTAACTGAAGCTTTCTTT.

V and J are TRBV4-2 and TRBJ2-3, with TRBD1 identical over 7 bases. The CDR3 runs 15 residues. The trim removed 4 bases at V and 4 bases at J, leaving 8 bases unmatched. Germline V CDR1 and CDR2: LGHNA, YNFKEQ. The CDR3 DNA is TGTGCCAGCAGCCCGAAGACAGGGAGTTCAGATACGCAGTATTTT. Encoded protein: CASSPKTGSSDTQYF.

The CDR3 nucleotides read TGTGCCAGCAGTTTGGGGTCGGGGGGGTACGAGCAGTACTTC. As protein: CASSLGSGGYEQYF. The V call is TRBV27, the J call TRBJ2-7, with TRBD2 matching over 8 bases. The germline V gene has CDR1 MNHEY and CDR2 SMNVEV (reference sequence). The CDR3 runs to 14 residues. V shed 3 bases, J shed 4 bases, and the junction held 5 bases outside the gene matches.

This chain connects TRBV2 to TRBJ2-7, with D possibly TRBD1 on 6 matching bases. The ends were cut back, 9 bases at V and 0 bases at J, with 18 bases in the middle. CDR1 and CDR2 (germline): SNHLY, FYNNEI. The CDR3 contains 15 residues. The CDR3 loop is CASRYRQDYSYEQYF. The CDR3 nucleotides are TGTGCCAGTAGGTATCGACAGGATTACTCCTACGAGCAGTACTTC.